The clone carrying this T cell receptor (beta chain) has a count of ten or more. As yet, its antigen is unknown. This record comes from a study of neurological immune-mediated disorders. General observations from the study: HTLV-1-associated myelopathy had the most TCR clonal expansion, and multiple sclerosis had the least, less than healthy controls.

The cDNA was produced through 5'RACE with 10-nucleotide random UMIs. In TCRdb, the 5' RACE reads were re-called with MiXCR into one record per CDR3 protein. The data contain approximately 45,000 distinct CDR3 sequences, roughly 13% of them singletons. Time point reported: longitudinal time-point 3. The sample taken for sequencing was PBMCs. The clonotype originates from a man younger than 45 in good health.

The CDR3 DNA reads as TGTGCCATCAGAGACAGGAATGGGGCCAACGTCCTGACTTTC. As protein: CAIRDRNGANVLTF. This chain uses TRBV10-3 with TRBJ2-6; perhaps TRBD1 as D (6 bases). The V gene's germline CDR1 is ENHRY and CDR2 SYGVKD. V was pared by 6 bases and J by 3 bases, with 9 bases between. The CDR3 is 14 residues long.